These 2 T cell receptor beta chains were all obtained from the same sample, sequenced in a study of T-cell memory formation after mild COVID-19. TCRdb used MiXCR to reprocess the 5' RACE reads, holding one entry per CDR3 protein. The table records more than 100,000 distinct CDR3 sequences, about 5.9% of them present only once. The source material was PBMCs or a T cell subset sorted from them (not recorded which). The source is an adult woman who had mild COVID-19 (a few samples of this study predate the infection). Cell type and time point are not known.

In its sample, this clonotype was seen a few times. The genes are TRBV4-3 and TRBJ2-1; D ambiguous. Trimming removed 4 bases at V and 1 base at J, with 11 bases between. Germline V CDR1 and CDR2: LGHNA, YSLEER. The CDR3 runs to 15 residues. CDR3 nucleotide sequence: TGCGCCAGCAGCCGCGGACCAGCTTCCTACAATGAGCAGTTCTTC. It specifies CASSRGPASYNEQFF.

This clonotype has a handful of counts. J is TRBJ2-1 and V is TRBV29-1; D is uncertain. V gave up 0 bases and J gave up 10 bases, with 7 bases separating them. The CDR3 spans 11 residues. Germline values: CDR1 SQVTM, CDR2 ANQGSEA. This chain's CDR3 is CSVEEGREQFF. The CDR3 DNA reads as TGCAGCGTTGAAGAAGGGCGGGAGCAGTTCTTC.